The rows below give T cell receptor beta chains drawn from one sample of a study of cytomegalovirus exposure and HLA in healthy donors. This table comes from immunoSEQ multiplex PCR, and its TCRdb copy is limited to in-frame clones, with some not included. The sample yields about 140,000 clones, 86% seen once. Sequencing input: PBMCs. The receptors originated from a man aged 18 to 29 in good health and CMV-seronegative. Each CDR3 is given with its conserved first and last residue. The order of the fields is clone size, D gene, V gene, J gene, CDR3 protein, CDR3 DNA. A D gene is named only where the DNA matches it firmly. Some rows have no size entry. The others give once, few or many, or a class for an expanded clone.

.	.	TRBV27	TRBJ1-1	CASSQSGTRAFF	TGTGCCAGCAGTCAGTCAGGGACTAGGGCTTTCTTT
.	.	TRBV5-4	TRBJ2-7	CASSFWPYSYEQYF	TGTGCCAGCAGCTTCTGGCCTTACTCCTACGAGCAGTACTTC
.	TRBD2	TRBV2	TRBJ2-2	CASSFWTSGVTGELFF	TGTGCCAGCAGCTTCTGGACTAGCGGGGTCACCGGGGAGCTGTTTTTT
.	TRBD1	TRBV7-6	TRBJ2-1	CASSSDRGDNEQFF	TGTGCCAGCAGCTCCGACAGGGGGGACAATGAGCAGTTCTTC
once	.	TRBV11-3	TRBJ2-2	CASSLLRYGELFF	TGTGCCAGCAGCCTACTTAGATACGGGGAGCTGTTTTTT
.	.	TRBV11-2	TRBJ2-1	CASSSLSGSYNEQFF	TGTGCCAGCAGCTCCCTGTCAGGTTCCTACAATGAGCAGTTCTTC
once	TRBD1	TRBV5-1	TRBJ2-7	CASSALDRDRDYEQYF	TGCGCCAGCAGCGCCCTCGACCGGGACAGGGACTACGAGCAGTACTTC
once	.	TRBV2	TRBJ1-2	CASSGTVYGYTF	TGTGCCAGCAGTGGGACAGTCTATGGCTACACCTTC
.	TRBD1	TRBV27	TRBJ2-7	CASSIQGGRNEQYF	TGTGCCAGCAGTATACAGGGGGGCCGGAACGAGCAGTACTTC
.	TRBD2	TRBV7-2	TRBJ2-3	CASSYSGRAVDTQYF	TGTGCCAGCAGCTATAGCGGGAGGGCCGTAGATACGCAGTATTTT
.	.	TRBV6-5	TRBJ2-1	CALGSGSYNEQFF	TGTGCCCTTGGTAGCGGCTCCTACAATGAGCAGTTCTTC
.	.	TRBV28	TRBJ2-7	CASSPGSSYEQYF	TGTGCCAGCAGTCCGGGGAGCTCCTACGAGCAGTACTTC
.	.	TRBV2	TRBJ1-4	CASSRGLWEKLFF	TGTGCCAGCAGCAGGGGTTTGTGGGAAAAACTGTTTTTT
.	TRBD1	TRBV15	TRBJ1-4	CATSTERDRVEEKLFF	TGTGCCACCAGCACCGAGAGGGACAGGGTGGAGGAAAAACTGTTTTTT